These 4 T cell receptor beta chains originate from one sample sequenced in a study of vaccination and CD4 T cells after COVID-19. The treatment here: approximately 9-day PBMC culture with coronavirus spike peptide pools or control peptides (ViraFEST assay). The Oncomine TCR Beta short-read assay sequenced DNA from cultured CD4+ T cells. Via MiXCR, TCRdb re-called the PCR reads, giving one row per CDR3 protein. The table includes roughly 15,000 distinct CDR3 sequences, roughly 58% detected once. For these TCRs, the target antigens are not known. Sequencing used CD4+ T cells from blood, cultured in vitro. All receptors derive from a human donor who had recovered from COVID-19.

CDR3 region: CSARVPGQTYEQYF. The CDR3 DNA reads TGCAGTGCTAGAGTACCGGGACAAACCTACGAGCAGTACTTC. The J gene is TRBJ2-7, the V gene TRBV20-1; D possibly corresponds to TRBD1 (6 bases). Trimming pared 1 base from V and 2 bases from J, leaving 12 bases between. CDR1 is DFQATT and CDR2 is SNEGSKA in the germline V gene (reference sequence). The CDR3 has 14 residues.

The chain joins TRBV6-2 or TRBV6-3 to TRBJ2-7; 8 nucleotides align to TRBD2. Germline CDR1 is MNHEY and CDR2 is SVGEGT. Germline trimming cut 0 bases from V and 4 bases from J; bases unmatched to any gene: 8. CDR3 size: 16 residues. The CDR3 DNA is TGTGCCAGCAGTTACTCGAATGGGCGGGGGGCTTACGAGCAGTACTTC. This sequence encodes CASSYSNGRGAYEQYF.

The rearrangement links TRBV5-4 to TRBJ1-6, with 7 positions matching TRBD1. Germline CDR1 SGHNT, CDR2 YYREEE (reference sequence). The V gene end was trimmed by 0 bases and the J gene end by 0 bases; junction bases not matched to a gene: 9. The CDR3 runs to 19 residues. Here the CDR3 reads CASSLVGGSFSSYNSPLHF. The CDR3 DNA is TGTGCCAGCAGCTTGGTAGGGGGCTCGTTTAGCTCCTATAATTCACCCCTCCACTTT.

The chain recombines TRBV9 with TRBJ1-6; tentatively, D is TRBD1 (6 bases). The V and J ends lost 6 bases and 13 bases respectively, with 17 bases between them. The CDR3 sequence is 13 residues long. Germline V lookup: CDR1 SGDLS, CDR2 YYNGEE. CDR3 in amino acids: CASNPGAAGPLHF. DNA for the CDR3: TGTGCCAGCAACCCAGGGGCCGCGGGTCCCCTCCACTTT.